This is a list of T cell receptor beta chains from one sample in a study of T cell repertoires in cytomegalovirus infection. Using its own MiXCR run on the reads, TCRdb lists one record per CDR3 protein. The profile shows some 230,000 distinct CDR3 sequences, approximately 22% of them singletons. The sample was CD8+ T cells from PBMCs. The origin of the receptors is a human donor in good health (CMV status not recorded). Some clones in this sample may be carry-over from other donors' samples. Each CDR3 is given with its conserved first and last residue. D genes are given only for firm matches. Not all rows give a size; the values are once, few, many and, for expanded clones, a class.

v_call	clone_size	d_call	j_call	cdr3_aa	cdr3_nt
TRBV7-3	NA	NA	TRBJ2-3	CASSFGRTTLDTQYF	TGTGCCAGCAGCTTTGGCAGGACTACCTTAGATACGCAGTATTTT
TRBV27	NA	NA	TRBJ1-6	CASSLTGFTSPLHF	TGTGCCAGCAGTTTAACAGGATTTACTTCACCCCTCCACTTT
TRBV20-1	few	NA	TRBJ2-5	CSARVKRQGSWETQYF	TGCAGTGCTAGAGTAAAACGGCAGGGTTCTTGGGAGACCCAGTACTTC
TRBV20-1	many	NA	TRBJ2-7	CSARGRGVTEQYF	TGCAGTGCCAGGGGGCGGGGGGTTACCGAGCAGTACTTC
TRBV7-2	many	TRBD1	TRBJ1-1	CASSLWGDRDNTEAFF	TGTGCCAGCAGCTTATGGGGGGACAGGGACAACACTGAAGCTTTCTTT
TRBV6-1	NA	NA	TRBJ2-3	CASSEMVGTTTDTQYF	TGTGCCAGCAGTGAAATGGTCGGGACCACCACAGATACGCAGTATTTT
TRBV7-9	many	NA	TRBJ2-1	CASSFDPNEQFF	TGTGCCAGCAGCTTCGACCCAAATGAGCAGTTCTTC
TRBV4-1	NA	NA	TRBJ1-1	CASSHIRGLNTEAFF	TGTGCCAGCAGCCATATCAGGGGCCTGAACACTGAAGCTTTCTTT
TRBV5-5	few	TRBD2	TRBJ2-3	CASSLLAGGRTDTQYF	TGTGCCAGCAGCTTGTTAGCGGGGGGCCGCACAGATACGCAGTATTTT
TRBV20-1	NA	TRBD2	TRBJ2-1	CSAISAGGRDEQFF	TGCAGTGCTATAAGCGCGGGGGGTAGGGATGAGCAGTTCTTC
TRBV2	NA	NA	TRBJ2-1	CASRGLADSYNEQFF	TGTGCCAGCAGGGGCCTAGCGGACAGCTACAATGAGCAGTTCTTC
TRBV20-1	NA	NA	TRBJ2-1	CSARNERGYNEQFF	TGCAGTGCTAGAAATGAGAGGGGCTACAATGAGCAGTTCTTC
TRBV7-8	NA	NA	TRBJ2-5	CAGSVHSAFQETQYF	TGTGCCGGCAGCGTGCATTCAGCATTCCAAGAGACCCAGTACTTC
TRBV5-1	few	NA	TRBJ2-7	CASSETGSIYEQYF	TGCGCCAGCAGCGAAACCGGGAGCATCTACGAGCAGTACTTC
TRBV9	few	TRBD2	TRBJ2-3	CASSARGGLDTQYF	TGTGCCAGCAGCGCGCGGGGGGGCTTGGATACGCAGTATTTT
TRBV6-2/TRBV6-3	NA	NA	TRBJ2-7	CASSYGPSYEQYF	TGTGCCAGCAGTTACGGCCCATCCTACGAGCAGTACTTC
TRBV7-2	many	NA	TRBJ1-1	CASSLDMFAEAFF	TGTGCCAGCAGCTTAGACATGTTCGCTGAAGCTTTCTTT
TRBV15	many	NA	TRBJ1-1	CATSSNRMNTEAFF	TGTGCCACCAGCAGTAATCGGATGAACACTGAAGCTTTCTTT